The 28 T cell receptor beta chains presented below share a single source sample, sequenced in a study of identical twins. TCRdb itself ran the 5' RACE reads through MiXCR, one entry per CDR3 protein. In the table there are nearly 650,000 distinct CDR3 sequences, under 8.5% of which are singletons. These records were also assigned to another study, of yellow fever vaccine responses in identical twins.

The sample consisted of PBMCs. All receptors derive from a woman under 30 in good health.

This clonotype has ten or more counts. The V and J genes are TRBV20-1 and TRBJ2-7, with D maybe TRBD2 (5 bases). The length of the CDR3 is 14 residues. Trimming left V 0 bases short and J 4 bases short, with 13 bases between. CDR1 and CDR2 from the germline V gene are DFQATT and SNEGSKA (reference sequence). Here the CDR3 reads CSARDSGRGYEQYF. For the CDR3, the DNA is TGCAGTGCTAGAGATTCAGGTCGAGGGTACGAGCAGTACTTC.

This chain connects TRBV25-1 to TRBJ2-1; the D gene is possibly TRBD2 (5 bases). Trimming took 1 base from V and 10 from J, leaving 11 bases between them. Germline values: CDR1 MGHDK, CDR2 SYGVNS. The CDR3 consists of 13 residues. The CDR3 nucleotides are TGTGCCAGCAGTGAATGGACTCCACACGAGCAGTTCTTC. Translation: CASSEWTPHEQFF.

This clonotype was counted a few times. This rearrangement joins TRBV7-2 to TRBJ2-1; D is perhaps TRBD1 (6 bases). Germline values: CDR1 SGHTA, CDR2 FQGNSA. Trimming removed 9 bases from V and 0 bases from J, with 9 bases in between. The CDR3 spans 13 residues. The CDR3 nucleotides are TGTGCCAGTGGACAGATCTCCTACAATGAGCAGTTCTTC. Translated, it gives CASGQISYNEQFF.

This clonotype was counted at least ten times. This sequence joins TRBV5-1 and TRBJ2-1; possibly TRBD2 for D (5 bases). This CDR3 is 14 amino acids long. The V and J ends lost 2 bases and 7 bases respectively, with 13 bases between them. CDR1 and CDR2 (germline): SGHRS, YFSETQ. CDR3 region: CASSFVTGVNEQFF. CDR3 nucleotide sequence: TGCGCCAGCAGCTTTGTGACCGGGGTAAATGAGCAGTTCTTC.

CDR3 in DNA: TGTGCCAGCAGTGGAACTCACTCGGGCTCCTACGAGCAGTACGTC. Its protein product is CASSGTHSGSYEQYV. The chain recombines TRBV27 with TRBJ2-7; D is uncertain. V shed 5 bases and J shed 0 bases, with 14 bases lying between them. The CDR3 sequence is 15 residues long. Per germline, CDR1 MNHEY and CDR2 SMNVEV (reference sequence).

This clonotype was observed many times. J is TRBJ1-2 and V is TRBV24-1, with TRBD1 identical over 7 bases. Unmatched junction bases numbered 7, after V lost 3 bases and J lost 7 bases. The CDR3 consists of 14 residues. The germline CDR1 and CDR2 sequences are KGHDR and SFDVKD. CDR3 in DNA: TGTGCCACCAGTGATGACAGGGATTTGGGTGGCTACACCTTC. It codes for CATSDDRDLGGYTF.

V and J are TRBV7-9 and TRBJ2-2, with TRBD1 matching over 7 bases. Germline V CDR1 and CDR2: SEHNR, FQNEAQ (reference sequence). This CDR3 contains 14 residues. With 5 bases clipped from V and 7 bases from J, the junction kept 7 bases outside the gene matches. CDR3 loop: CASSHDRESGELFF. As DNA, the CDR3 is TGTGCCAGCAGCCATGACAGGGAAAGCGGGGAGCTGTTTTTT.

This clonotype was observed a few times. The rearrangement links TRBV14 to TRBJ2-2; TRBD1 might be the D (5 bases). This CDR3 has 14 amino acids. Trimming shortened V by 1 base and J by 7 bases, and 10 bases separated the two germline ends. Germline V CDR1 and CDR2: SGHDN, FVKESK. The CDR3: CASSQVRAFGELFF. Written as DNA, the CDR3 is TGTGCCAGCAGCCAAGTCAGGGCCTTCGGGGAGCTGTTTTTT.

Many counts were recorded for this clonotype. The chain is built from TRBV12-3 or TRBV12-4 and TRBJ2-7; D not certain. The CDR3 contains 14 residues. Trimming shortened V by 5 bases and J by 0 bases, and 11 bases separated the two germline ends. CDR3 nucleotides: TGTGCCAGCAGTCCCGGGTCTAGCTCCTACGAGCAGTACTTC. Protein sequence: CASSPGSSSYEQYF.

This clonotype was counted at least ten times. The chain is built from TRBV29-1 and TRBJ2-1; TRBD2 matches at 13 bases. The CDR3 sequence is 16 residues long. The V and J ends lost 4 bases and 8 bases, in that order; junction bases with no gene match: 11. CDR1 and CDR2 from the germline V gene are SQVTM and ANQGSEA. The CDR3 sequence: CSVAGTSGTRGDEQFF. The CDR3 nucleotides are TGCAGCGTTGCAGGGACTAGCGGGACCCGAGGTGATGAGCAGTTCTTC.

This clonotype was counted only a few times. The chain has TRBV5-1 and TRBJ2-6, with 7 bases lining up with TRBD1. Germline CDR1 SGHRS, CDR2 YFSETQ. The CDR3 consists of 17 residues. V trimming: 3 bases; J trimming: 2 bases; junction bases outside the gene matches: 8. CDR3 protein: CASSSTGQIAGANVLTF. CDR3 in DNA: TGCGCCAGCAGCTCAACGGGACAGATTGCTGGGGCCAACGTCCTGACTTTC.

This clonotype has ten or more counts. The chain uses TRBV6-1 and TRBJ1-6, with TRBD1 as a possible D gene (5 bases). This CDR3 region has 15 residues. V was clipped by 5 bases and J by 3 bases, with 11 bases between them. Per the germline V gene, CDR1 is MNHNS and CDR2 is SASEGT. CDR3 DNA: TGTGCCAGCAGTCCAGGGACGGTCTATAATTCACCCCTCCACTTT. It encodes CASSPGTVYNSPLHF.

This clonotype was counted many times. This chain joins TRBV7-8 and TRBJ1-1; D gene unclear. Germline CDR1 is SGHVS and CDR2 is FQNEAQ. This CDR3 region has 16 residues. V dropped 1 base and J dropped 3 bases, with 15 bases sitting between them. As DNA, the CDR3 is TGTGCCAGCAGCTTAGTTGCCCGGACGCCGGACACTGAAGCTTTCTTT. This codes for CASSLVARTPDTEAFF.

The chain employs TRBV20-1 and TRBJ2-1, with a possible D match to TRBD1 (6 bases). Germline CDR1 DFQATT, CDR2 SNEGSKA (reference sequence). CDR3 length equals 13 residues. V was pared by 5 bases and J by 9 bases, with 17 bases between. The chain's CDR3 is CSARLRGYGEQFF. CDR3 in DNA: TGCAGTGCTCGACTAAGGGGGTACGGTGAGCAGTTCTTC.

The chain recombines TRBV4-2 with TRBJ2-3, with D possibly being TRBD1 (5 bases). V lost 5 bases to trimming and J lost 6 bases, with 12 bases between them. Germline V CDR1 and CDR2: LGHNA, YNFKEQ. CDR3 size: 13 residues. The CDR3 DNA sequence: TGTGCCAGCAGCTCCGACAGATCCGATACGCAGTATTTT. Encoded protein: CASSSDRSDTQYF.

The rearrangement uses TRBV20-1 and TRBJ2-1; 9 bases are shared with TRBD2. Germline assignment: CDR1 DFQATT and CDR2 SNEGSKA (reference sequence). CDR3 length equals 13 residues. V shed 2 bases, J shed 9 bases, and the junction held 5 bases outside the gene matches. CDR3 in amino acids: CSARSLAGIEQFF. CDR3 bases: TGCAGTGCTAGAAGCCTAGCGGGAATTGAGCAGTTCTTC.

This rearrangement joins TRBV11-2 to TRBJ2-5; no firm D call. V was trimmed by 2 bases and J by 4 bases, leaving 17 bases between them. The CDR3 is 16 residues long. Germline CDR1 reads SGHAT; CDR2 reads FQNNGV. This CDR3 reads CASSLFGYQNIETQYF. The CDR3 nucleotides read TGTGCCAGCAGCTTATTCGGATACCAAAACATAGAGACCCAGTACTTC.

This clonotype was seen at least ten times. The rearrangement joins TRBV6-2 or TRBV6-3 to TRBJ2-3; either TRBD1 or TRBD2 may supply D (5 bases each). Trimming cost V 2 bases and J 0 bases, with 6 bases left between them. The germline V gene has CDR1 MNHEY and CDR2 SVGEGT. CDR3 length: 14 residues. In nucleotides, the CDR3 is TGTGCCAGCAGTTACCGGGACAGCACAGATACGCAGTATTTT. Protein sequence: CASSYRDSTDTQYF.

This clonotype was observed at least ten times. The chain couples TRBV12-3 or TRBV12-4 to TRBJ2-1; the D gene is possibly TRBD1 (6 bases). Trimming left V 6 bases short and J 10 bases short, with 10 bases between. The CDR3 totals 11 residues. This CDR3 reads CASSYDREQFF. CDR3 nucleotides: TGTGCCAGCAGCTACGACAGGGAGCAGTTCTTC.

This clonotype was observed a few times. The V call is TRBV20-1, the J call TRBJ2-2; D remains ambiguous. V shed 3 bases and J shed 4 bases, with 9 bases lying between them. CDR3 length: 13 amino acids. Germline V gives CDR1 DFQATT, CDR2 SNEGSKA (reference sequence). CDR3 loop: CSASITPTGELFF. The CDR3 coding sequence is TGCAGTGCTAGCATAACCCCCACCGGGGAGCTGTTTTTT.

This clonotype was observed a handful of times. DNA for the CDR3: TGTGCCAGCAGCCAAGGGGCGGGAGGCCCGGCGCAGTATTTT. Its translation is CASSQGAGGPAQYF. J is TRBJ2-3 and V is TRBV3-1, with 8 bases lining up with TRBD2. J gave up 10 bases and V 1 base, and 7 bases lay outside the gene matches. The CDR3 has 14 amino acids. Germline V gene sequence: CDR1 LGHDT, CDR2 YNNKEL (reference sequence).

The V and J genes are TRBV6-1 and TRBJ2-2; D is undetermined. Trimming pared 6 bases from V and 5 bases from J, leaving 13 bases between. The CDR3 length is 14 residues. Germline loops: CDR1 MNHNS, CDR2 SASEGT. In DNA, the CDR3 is TGTGCCAGCAGACCTCTGACTCTGACCGGGGAGCTGTTTTTT. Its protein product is CASRPLTLTGELFF.

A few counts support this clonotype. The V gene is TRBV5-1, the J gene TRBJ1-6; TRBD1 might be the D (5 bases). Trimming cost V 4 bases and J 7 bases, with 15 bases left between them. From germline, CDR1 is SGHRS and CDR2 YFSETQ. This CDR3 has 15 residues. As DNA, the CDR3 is TGCGCCAGCAGCACCCGGGACGGCAAGAATTCACCCCTCCACTTT. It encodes CASSTRDGKNSPLHF.

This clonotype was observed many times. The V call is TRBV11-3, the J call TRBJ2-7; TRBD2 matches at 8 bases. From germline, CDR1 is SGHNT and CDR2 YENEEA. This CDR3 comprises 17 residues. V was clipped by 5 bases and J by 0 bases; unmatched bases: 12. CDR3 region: CASSHGTSHPGSYEQYF. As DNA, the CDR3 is TGTGCCAGCAGCCACGGGACTAGTCATCCGGGCTCCTACGAGCAGTACTTC.

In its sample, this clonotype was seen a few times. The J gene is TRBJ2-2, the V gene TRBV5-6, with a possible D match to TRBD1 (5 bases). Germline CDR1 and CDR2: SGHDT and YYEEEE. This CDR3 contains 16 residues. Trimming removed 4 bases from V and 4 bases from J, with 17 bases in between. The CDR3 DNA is TGTGCCAGCAGCATGGAATTGTCAGGGTTCACCGGGGAGCTGTTTTTT. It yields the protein CASSMELSGFTGELFF.

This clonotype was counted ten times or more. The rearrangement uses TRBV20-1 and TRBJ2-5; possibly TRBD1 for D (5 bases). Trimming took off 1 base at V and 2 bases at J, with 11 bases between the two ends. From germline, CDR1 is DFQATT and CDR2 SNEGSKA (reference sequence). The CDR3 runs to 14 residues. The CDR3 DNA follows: TGCAGTGCTAGAGGGAGCAGGGATCAAGAGACCCAGTACTTC. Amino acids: CSARGSRDQETQYF.

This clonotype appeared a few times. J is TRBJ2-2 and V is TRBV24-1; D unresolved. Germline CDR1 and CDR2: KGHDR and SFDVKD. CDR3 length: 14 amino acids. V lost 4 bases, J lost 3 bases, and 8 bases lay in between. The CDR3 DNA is TGTGCCACCAGTGACCCGATTTACACCGGGGAGCTGTTTTTT. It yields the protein CATSDPIYTGELFF.

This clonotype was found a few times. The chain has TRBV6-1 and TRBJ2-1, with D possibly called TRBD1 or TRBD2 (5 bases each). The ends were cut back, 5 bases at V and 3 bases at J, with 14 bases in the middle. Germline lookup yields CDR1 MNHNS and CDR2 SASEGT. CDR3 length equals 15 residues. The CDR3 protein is CASSRGGVHYNEQFF. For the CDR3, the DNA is TGTGCCAGCAGTCGTGGGGGAGTCCACTACAATGAGCAGTTCTTC.